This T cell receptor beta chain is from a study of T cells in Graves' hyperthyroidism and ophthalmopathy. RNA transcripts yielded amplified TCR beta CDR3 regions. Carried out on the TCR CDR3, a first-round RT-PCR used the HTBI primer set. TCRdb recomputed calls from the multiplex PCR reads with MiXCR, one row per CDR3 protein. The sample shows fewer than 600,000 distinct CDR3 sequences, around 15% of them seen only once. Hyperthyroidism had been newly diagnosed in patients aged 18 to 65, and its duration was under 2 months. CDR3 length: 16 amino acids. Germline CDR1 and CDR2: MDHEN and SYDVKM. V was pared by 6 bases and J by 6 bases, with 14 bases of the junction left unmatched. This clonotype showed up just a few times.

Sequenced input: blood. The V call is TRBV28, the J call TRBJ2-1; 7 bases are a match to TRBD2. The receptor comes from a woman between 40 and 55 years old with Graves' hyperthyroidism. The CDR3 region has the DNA TGTGCCAGCAGCTCCCCCACGACGGGAGGACGCAATGAGCAGTTCTTC. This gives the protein CASSSPTTGGRNEQFF.